These 8 T cell receptor beta chains came from one sample sequenced in a study of shared clonotypes between healthy human individuals. The repertoire was sequenced with immunoSEQ multiplex PCR; TCRdb's copy has only in-frame clones and lacks some. Here the sample spans about 2.4 million clones, 90% to 95% being singletons. Sequencing used naive CD4+ T cells from PBMCs. Subset given: CD45RA+ positively selected. The receptors shown here come from a man between 18 and 29 years old in good health. Some clones in this sample may be carry-over from other donors' samples.

The chain has TRBV2 and TRBJ2-2, with D perhaps assigned TRBD1 or TRBD2 (5 bases each). V lost 8 bases to trimming and J lost 1 base, with 8 bases between them. The CDR3 consists of 13 residues. The V gene's germline CDR1 is SNHLY and CDR2 FYNNEI. CDR3 amino acids: CASPGQNTGELFF. CDR3 nucleotide sequence: TGTGCCAGCCCGGGGCAGAACACCGGGGAGCTGTTTTTT.

The chain carries TRBV5-6 and TRBJ2-7; 11 nucleotides line up with TRBD1. The CDR3 is 16 residues long. V lost 0 bases, J lost 2 bases, and 4 bases stayed unmatched. Germline V gives CDR1 SGHDT, CDR2 YYEEEE. DNA for the CDR3: TGTGCCAGCAGCTTGGGGACAGGGGGCAGGCCCTACGAGCAGTACTTC. It translates to CASSLGTGGRPYEQYF.

This chain connects TRBV7-2 to TRBJ2-3; D call uncertain. The CDR3 runs 16 residues. V was trimmed by 1 base and J by 2 bases, leaving 13 bases between them. The germline V gene has CDR1 SGHTA and CDR2 FQGNSA. CDR3 sequence reads: CASSLETRPDTDTQYF. CDR3 coding DNA: TGTGCCAGCAGCTTAGAGACCAGACCTGACACAGATACGCAGTATTTT.

The V gene is TRBV10-3, the J gene TRBJ2-5, with 8 bases identical to TRBD1. V trimming: 6 bases; J trimming: 1 base; junction bases outside the gene matches: 7. This CDR3 has 15 amino acids. CDR1 and CDR2 from the germline V gene are ENHRY and SYGVKD. CDR3 sequence: CAIRGATGVQETQYF. CDR3 DNA sequence: TGTGCCATCAGGGGGGCGACAGGGGTCCAAGAGACCCAGTACTTC.

DNA for the CDR3: TGTGCCAGCAGTCCGCGACAGGGTGGATCCTACGAGCAGTACTTC. Translation gives CASSPRQGGSYEQYF. The rearrangement joins TRBV27 to TRBJ2-7; 7 bases line up with TRBD1. This CDR3 has 15 residues. V was pared by 5 bases and J by 1 base, with 8 bases of the junction left unmatched. CDR1 and CDR2 from the germline V gene are MNHEY and SMNVEV (reference sequence).

For the CDR3, the DNA is TGTGCCAGCAGCCGACAGGGCTTGGGTGAAAAACTGTTTTTT. Protein product: CASSRQGLGEKLFF. The chain joins TRBV6-5 to TRBJ1-4, with 7 bases aligning to TRBD1. CDR1 and CDR2 from the germline V gene are MNHEY and SVGAGI. The CDR3 is 14 amino acids. V lost 6 bases to trimming and J lost 7 bases; unmatched junction nucleotides: 8.

This chain joins TRBV5-4 and TRBJ2-7; 10 positions agree with TRBD1. V shed 1 base, J shed 9 bases, and the junction held 7 bases outside the gene matches. The germline CDR1 and CDR2 sequences are SGHNT and YYREEE (reference sequence). The CDR3 contains 14 residues. CDR3 bases: TGTGCCAGCAGCTTGTCCGGGACAGGGGTAGGGCAGTACTTC. Amino acids: CASSLSGTGVGQYF.

V gene TRBV7-3 combines with J gene TRBJ2-3; D not resolved. V gave up 5 bases and J gave up 2 bases, with 11 bases separating them. Germline V gene sequence: CDR1 SGHTA, CDR2 FQGTGA. The length of the CDR3 is 14 residues. The CDR3 DNA is TGTGCCAGCAGCCCGACTTCGAACACAGATACGCAGTATTTT. Translating gives CASSPTSNTDTQYF.